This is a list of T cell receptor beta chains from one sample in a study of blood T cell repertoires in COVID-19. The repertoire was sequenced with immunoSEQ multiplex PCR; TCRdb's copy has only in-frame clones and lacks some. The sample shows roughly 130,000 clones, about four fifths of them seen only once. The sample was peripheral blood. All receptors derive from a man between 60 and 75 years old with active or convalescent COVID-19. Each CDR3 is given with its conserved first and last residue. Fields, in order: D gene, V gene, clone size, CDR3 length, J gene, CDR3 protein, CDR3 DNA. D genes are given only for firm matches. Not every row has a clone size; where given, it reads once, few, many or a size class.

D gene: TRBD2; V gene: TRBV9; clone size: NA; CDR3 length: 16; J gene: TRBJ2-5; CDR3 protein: CASSVGSGRAGETQYF; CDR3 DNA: TGTGCCAGCAGCGTAGGTAGCGGGAGGGCAGGTGAGACCCAGTACTTC
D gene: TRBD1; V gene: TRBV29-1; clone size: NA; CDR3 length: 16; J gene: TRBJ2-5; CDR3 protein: CSVAIMGQGIQETQYF; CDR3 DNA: TGCAGCGTTGCAATTATGGGACAGGGGATCCAAGAGACCCAGTACTTC
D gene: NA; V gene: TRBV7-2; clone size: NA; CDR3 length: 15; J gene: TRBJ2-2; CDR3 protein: CASSFTQGSTGELFF; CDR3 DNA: TGTGCCAGCAGCTTTACTCAGGGGAGCACCGGGGAGCTGTTTTTT
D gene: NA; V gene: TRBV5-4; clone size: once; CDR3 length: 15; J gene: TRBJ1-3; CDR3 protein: CASSSTTGSGNTIYF; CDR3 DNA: TGTGCCAGCAGCTCTACGACAGGCTCTGGAAACACCATATATTTT
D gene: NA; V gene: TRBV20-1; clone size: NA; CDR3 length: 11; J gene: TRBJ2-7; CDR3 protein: CSAREVRGQYF; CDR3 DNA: TGCAGTGCTAGAGAGGTACGGGGGCAGTACTTC
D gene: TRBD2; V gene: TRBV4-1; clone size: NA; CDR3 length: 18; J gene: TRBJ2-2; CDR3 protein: CASSPPSGLAENTGELFF; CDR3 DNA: TGCGCCAGCAGCCCCCCCTCCGGGCTAGCGGAAAACACCGGGGAGCTGTTTTTT
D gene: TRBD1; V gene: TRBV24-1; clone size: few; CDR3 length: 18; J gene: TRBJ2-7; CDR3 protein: CATSDSGTGPQITYEQYF; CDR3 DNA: TGTGCCACCAGTGATTCCGGGACAGGGCCTCAAATCACCTACGAGCAGTACTTC
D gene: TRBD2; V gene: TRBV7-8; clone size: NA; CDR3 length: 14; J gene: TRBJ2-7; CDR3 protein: CASSLGVGGYEQYF; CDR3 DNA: TGTGCCAGCAGCTTAGGAGTGGGAGGGTACGAGCAGTACTTC
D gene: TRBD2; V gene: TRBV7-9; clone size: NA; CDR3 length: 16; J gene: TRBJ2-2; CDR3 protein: CASSIRLAGGIGELFF; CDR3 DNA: TGTGCCAGCAGCATAAGACTAGCGGGAGGGATCGGGGAGCTGTTTTTT
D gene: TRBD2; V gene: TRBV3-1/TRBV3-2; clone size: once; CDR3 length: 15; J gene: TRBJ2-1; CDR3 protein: CASSPWTSGRGEQFF; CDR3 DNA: TGTGCCAGCAGCCCTTGGACTAGCGGGAGGGGTGAGCAGTTCTTC
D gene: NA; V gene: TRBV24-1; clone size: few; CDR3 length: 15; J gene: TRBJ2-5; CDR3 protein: CATSDRTGYQETQYF; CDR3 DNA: TGTGCCACCAGTGATCGGACGGGGTACCAAGAGACCCAGTACTTC
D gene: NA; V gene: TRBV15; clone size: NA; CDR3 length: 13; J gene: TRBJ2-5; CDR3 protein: CATSTTRRETQYF; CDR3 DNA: TGTGCCACCAGTACGACTAGGAGGGAGACCCAGTACTTC
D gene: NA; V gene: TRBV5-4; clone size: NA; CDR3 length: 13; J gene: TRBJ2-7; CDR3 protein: CASSLADRDEQYF; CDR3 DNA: TGTGCCAGCAGCTTGGCCGACCGGGACGAGCAGTACTTC
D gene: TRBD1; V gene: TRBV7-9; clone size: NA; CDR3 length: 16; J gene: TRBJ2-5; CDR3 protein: CASQPSMDRGQETQYF; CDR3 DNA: TGTGCCAGCCAGCCCTCAATGGACAGGGGGCAAGAGACCCAGTACTTC
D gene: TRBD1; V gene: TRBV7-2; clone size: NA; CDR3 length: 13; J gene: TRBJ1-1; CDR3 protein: CASSRQGNTEAFF; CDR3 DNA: TGTGCCAGCAGCCGACAGGGGAACACTGAAGCTTTCTTT
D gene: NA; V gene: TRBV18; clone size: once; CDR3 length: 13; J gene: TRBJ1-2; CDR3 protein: CASSPNRDYGYTF; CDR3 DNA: TGTGCCAGCTCACCGAACAGGGACTATGGCTACACCTTC
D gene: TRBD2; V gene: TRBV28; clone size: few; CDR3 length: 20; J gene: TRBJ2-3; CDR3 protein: CASSLVVGLAVQSSTDTQYF; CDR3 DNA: TGTGCCAGCAGTTTAGTGGTGGGACTAGCGGTACAATCTAGCACAGATACGCAGTATTTT
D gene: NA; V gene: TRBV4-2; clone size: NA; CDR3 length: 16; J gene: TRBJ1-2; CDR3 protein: CASSQGAGGPHYGYTF; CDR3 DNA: TGTGCCAGCAGCCAAGGGGCAGGTGGCCCTCACTATGGCTACACCTTC
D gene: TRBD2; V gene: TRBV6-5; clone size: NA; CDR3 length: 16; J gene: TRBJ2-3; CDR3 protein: CASSFQLAGWGDTQYF; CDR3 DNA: TGTGCCAGCAGTTTCCAACTAGCGGGATGGGGTGATACGCAGTATTTT
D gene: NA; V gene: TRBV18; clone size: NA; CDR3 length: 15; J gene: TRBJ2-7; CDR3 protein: CASSPPRGDSYEQYF; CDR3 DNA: TGTGCCAGCTCACCACCAAGGGGCGATTCTTACGAGCAGTACTTC
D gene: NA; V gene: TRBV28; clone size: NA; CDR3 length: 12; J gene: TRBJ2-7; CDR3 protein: CASSLTSYEQYF; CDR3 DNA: TGTGCCAGCAGTTTAACATCCTACGAGCAGTACTTC
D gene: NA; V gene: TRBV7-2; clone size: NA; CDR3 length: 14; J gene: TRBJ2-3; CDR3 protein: CASSLVGGPDTQYF; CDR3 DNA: TGTGCCAGCAGCTTAGTGGGGGGTCCAGATACGCAGTATTTT
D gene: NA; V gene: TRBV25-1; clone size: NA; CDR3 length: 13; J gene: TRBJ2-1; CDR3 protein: CASSRGIYNEQFF; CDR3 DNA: TGTGCCAGCAGTCGGGGGATCTACAATGAGCAGTTCTTC
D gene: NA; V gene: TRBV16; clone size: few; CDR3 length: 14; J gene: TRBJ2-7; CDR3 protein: CASSQLDSSYEQYF; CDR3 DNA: TGTGCCAGCAGCCAGCTGGACAGTTCCTACGAGCAGTACTTC
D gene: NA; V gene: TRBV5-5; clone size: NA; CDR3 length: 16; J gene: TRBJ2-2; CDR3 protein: CASSLSGGSTSGELFF; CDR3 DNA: TGTGCCAGCAGCTTGTCAGGGGGGAGCACTTCCGGGGAGCTGTTTTTT
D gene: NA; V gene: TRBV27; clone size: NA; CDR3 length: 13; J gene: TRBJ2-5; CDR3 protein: CASRVPGQETQYF; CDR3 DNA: TGTGCCTCGCGAGTCCCGGGACAAGAGACCCAGTACTTC
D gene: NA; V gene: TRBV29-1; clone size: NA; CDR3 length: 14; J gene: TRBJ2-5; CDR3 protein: CSVVPSAGRETQYF; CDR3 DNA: TGCAGCGTTGTACCTAGCGCGGGAAGAGAGACCCAGTACTTC
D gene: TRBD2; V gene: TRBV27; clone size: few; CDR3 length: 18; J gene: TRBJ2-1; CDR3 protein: CASTGLAGTLSSYNEQFF; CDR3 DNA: TGTGCCAGCACGGGACTAGCGGGGACCCTGAGCTCCTACAATGAGCAGTTCTTC
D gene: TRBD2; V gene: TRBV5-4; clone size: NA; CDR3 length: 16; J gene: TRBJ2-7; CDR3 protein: CASSSPDSGIPYKQYF; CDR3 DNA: TGTGCCAGCAGCTCTCCGGATAGCGGGATTCCCTACAAGCAGTACTTC
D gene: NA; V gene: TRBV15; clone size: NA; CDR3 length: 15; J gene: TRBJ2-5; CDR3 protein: CATSRDTGLVETQYF; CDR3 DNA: TGTGCCACCAGCAGAGACACAGGGTTGGTCGAGACCCAGTACTTC
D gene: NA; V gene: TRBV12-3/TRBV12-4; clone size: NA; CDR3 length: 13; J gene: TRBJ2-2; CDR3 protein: CASSKEEGGELFF; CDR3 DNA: TGTGCCAGCAGTAAGGAGGAGGGCGGGGAGCTGTTTTTT
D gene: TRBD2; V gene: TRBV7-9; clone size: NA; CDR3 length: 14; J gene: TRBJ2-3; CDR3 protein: CASSFGTSLDTQYF; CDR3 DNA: TGTGCCAGCAGCTTCGGGACTAGCCTAGATACGCAGTATTTT
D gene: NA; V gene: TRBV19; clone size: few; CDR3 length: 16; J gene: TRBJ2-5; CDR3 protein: CASSIDLGPGAKTQYF; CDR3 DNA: TGTGCCAGTAGTATAGATCTAGGGCCAGGGGCAAAGACCCAGTACTTC
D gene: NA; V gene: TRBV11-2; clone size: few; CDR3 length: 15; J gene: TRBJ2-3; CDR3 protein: CASSLILSAADTQYF; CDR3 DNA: TGTGCCAGCAGCTTAATACTTAGCGCGGCGGATACGCAGTATTTT
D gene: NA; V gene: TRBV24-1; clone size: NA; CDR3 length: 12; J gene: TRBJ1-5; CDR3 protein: CATSRQNQPQHF; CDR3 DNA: TGTGCCACCAGTCGACAGAATCAGCCCCAGCATTTT
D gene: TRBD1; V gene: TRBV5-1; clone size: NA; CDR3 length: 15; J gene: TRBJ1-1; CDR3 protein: CASSSGDRSGTEAFF; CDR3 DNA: TGCGCCAGCAGCTCAGGGGACAGGTCGGGCACTGAAGCTTTCTTT
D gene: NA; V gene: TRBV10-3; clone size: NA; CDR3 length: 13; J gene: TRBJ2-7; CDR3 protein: CASTSGDSYEQYF; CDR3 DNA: TGTGCCTCCACCTCCGGGGACTCCTACGAGCAGTACTTC